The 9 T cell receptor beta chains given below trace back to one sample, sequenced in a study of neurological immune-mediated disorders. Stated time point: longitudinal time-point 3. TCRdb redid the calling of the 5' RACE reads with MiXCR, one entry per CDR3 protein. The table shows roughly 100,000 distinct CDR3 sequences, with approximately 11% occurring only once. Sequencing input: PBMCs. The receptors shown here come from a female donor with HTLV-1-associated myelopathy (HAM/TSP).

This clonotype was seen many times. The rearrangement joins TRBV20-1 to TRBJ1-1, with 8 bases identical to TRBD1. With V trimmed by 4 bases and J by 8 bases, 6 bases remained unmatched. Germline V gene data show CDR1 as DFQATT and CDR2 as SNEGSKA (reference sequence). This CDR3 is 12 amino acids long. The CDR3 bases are TGCAGTGCTACCGCAGGGGGCTTGGAAGCTTTCTTT. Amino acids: CSATAGGLEAFF.

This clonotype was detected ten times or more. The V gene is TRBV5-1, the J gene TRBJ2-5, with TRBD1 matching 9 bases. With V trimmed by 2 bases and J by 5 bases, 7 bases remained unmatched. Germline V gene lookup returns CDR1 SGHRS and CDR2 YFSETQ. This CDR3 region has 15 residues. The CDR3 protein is CASSLRTGEAETQYF. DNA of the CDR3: TGCGCCAGCAGCTTAAGGACAGGGGAAGCGGAGACCCAGTACTTC.

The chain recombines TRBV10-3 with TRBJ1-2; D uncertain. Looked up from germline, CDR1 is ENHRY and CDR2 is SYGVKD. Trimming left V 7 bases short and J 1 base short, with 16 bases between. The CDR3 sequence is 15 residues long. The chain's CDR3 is CAITLDLKGNYGYTF. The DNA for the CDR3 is TGTGCCATCACCCTGGACCTAAAGGGTAACTATGGCTACACCTTC.

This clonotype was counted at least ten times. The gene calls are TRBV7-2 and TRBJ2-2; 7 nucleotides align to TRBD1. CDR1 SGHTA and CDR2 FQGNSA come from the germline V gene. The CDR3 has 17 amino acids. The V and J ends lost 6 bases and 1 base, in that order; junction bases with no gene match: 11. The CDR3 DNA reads TGTGCCAGCAGGGCGTACACCGGGACAGTGAACACCGGGGAGCTGTTTTTT. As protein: CASRAYTGTVNTGELFF. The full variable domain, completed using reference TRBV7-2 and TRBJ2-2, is GAGVSQSPSNKVTEKGKDVELRCDPISGHTALYWYRQSLGQGLEFLIYFQGNSAPDKSGLPSDRFSAERTGGSVSTLTIQRTQQEDSAVYLCASRAYTGTVNTGELFFGEGSRLTVL.

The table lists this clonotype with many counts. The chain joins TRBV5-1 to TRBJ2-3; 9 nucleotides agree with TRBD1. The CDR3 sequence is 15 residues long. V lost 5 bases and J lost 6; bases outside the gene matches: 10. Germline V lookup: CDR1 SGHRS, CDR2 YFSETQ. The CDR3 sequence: CASRSNGQGPDTQYF. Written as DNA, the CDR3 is TGCGCCAGCAGATCGAATGGACAGGGGCCGGATACGCAGTATTTT.

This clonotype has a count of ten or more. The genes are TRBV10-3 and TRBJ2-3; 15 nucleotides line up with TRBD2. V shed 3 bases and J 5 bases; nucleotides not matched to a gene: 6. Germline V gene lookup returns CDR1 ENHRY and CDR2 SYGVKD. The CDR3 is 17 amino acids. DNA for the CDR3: TGTGCCATCAGTGACTGGACTAGCGGGGGGGAAGTAGATACGCAGTATTTT. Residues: CAISDWTSGGEVDTQYF.

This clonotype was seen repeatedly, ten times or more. The CDR3 DNA reads TGCGCCAGCAGCTTGGTAGGTAGCCCCTACGAGCAGTACTTC. Translating gives CASSLVGSPYEQYF. The V and J genes are TRBV5-1 and TRBJ2-7; D remains unclear. CDR1 and CDR2 (germline): SGHRS, YFSETQ. The CDR3 loop spans 14 amino acids. V was clipped by 0 bases and J by 2 bases, with 9 bases between them.

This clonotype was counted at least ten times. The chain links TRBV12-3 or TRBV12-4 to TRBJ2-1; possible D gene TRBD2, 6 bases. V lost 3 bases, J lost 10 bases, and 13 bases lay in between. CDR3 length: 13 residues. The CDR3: CASSFAAGGEQFF. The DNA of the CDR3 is TGTGCCAGCAGTTTCGCCGCTGGAGGGGAGCAGTTCTTC.

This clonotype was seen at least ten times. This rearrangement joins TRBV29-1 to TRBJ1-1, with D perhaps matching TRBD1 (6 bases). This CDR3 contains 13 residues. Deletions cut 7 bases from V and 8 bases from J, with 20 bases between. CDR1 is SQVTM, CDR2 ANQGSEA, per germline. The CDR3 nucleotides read TGCAGCGGACAACAGGGTACCCCCGCCGAAGCTTTCTTT. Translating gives CSGQQGTPAEAFF.